This TCR beta chain was captured by sequencing in a study of CXCR4 blockade with PD-1 therapy in pancreatic cancer. Study-wide points: More frequent amino acid clones had more nucleotide rearrangements, suggesting convergent selection. Intratumoral clonality (mean approximately 0.13) exceeded healthy blood (approximately 0.05) but did not track survival.

Data came from immunoSEQ multiplex PCR; TCRdb stores just in-frame clones and leaves some out. The profile shows under 9,000 clones, roughly 50% of them singletons. Per the germline V gene, CDR1 is KGHSH and CDR2 is LQKENI. This CDR3 comprises 13 residues. Germline trimming cut 5 bases from V and 6 bases from J; bases unmatched to any gene: 6. As for this clone: Its antigen is unknown.

Sequencing used tumor tissue. The V gene is TRBV18, the J gene TRBJ1-2; 7 nucleotides agree with TRBD1. The sequence was collected from a human donor with pancreatic ductal adenocarcinoma. Written as DNA, the CDR3 is TGTGCCAGCTCAGGGACAGTTGTCGATGGCTACACCTTC. It is translated as CASSGTVVDGYTF.